The present TCR beta chain was sequenced within a study of blood T cell repertoires in COVID-19. About the study: The study drew acute and convalescent COVID-19 samples from the United States, Italy and Spain. Sample material is recorded as cDNA or gDNA derived from T cells, B-cell-depleted T cells, or PBMCs.

The CDR3 covers 11 residues. V was pared by 8 bases and J by 4 bases, with 8 bases between. Assay used: immunoSEQ multiplex PCR; TCRdb lists only in-frame clones, some missing. The table lists under 200,000 clones, 79% of them singletons, with under 20% in the top ten. The study recruited people aged 18 to 89 years across approximately 23 US areas. Cohorts were based on clinical histories the participants reported. The V call is TRBV12-3 or TRBV12-4, the J call TRBJ2-5, with D possibly being TRBD2 (5 bases). The TCR sequence derives from a woman between 70 and 85 years old in a cohort exposed to, infected with or recovered from COVID-19 (not recorded which). Sequenced: PBMCs or T cells enriched from blood (not recorded which). The CDR3 DNA sequence: TGTGCCAGCGGACTCGGAGAGACCCAGTACTTC. It codes for CASGLGETQYF.